The clone carrying this T cell receptor (beta chain) has at least ten counts. The antigen is undetermined. The CDR3 length is 15 residues. V dropped 5 bases and J dropped 2 bases, with 13 bases sitting between them. Germline lookup yields CDR1 SGHVS and CDR2 FQNEAQ. This record comes from a study of identical twins. Study observations and caveats: Weaker excess twin sharing was seen among beta out-of-frame sequences.

TCRdb processed the 5' RACE reads anew with MiXCR; each CDR3 protein has one entry. The data contain under 250,000 distinct CDR3 sequences, 6% to 8% of them singletons. Everyone who gave samples was a healthy Caucasian. This sample was also put to use in a study of yellow fever vaccine responses in identical twins.

The V and J genes are TRBV7-8 and TRBJ2-1; D could derive from TRBD1 or TRBD2 (5 bases each). The TCR was taken from a woman under 30 in good health. The sample comprised CD8+ T cells sorted from blood. The CDR3 bases are TGTGCCAGCAGCACTATCGAGGGGACCTACAATGAGCAGTTCTTC. This encodes CASSTIEGTYNEQFF.